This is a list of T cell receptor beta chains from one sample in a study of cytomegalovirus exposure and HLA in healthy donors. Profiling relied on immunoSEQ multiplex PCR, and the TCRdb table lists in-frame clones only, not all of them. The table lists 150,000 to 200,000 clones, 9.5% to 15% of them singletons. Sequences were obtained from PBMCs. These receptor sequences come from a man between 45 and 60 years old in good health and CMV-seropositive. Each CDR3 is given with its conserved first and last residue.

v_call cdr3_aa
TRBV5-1 CASSFGTGGKNQPQHF
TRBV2 CAIRLQGTQPQHF
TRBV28 CASRMPAGNGYTF
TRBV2 CASRLESLRRETQYF
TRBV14 CASSHVPGQNLGRNTIYF
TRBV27 CASSLTSAGTDTQYF
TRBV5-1 CASSFNGQGIGEQYF
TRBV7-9 CASSLAGVRETQYF
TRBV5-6 CASSLVAGAPTDTQYF
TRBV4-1 CASSQHRDSYGYTF
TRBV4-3 CASSQDPSGGSYEQYF
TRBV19 CASSDTYRSGNTIYF
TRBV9 CASSLQGLSYEQYF
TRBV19 CASSIVGGTYEQYF
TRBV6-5 CASSYGGQVNTEAFF
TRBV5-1 CASEGGTYNEQFF